What follows is one T cell receptor beta chain and its context. The sample belongs to a study of OX40 agonist ivuxolimab in advanced cancers. V lost 5 bases and J 1 base, leaving 13 bases between the germline ends. CDR1 is LNHDA and CDR2 is SQIVND in the germline V gene (reference sequence). This CDR3 is 15 amino acids long. Exclusion of a patient followed from autoimmune disease history or systemic immunosuppression. TCRdb's table, derived via immunoSEQ multiplex PCR, lists solely in-frame clones and lacks some. The sample carries more than 50,000 clones, roughly 84% recorded once. The TCR originated in an adult with an advanced solid tumor such as melanoma, head and neck, liver or kidney cancer. The chain employs TRBV19 and TRBJ2-3; weak D call: TRBD2 (5 bases). This sample comprised CD4+ or CD8+ T cells sorted from blood, obtained in a trial of the OX40 agonist ivuxolimab. CDR3 DNA: TGTGCCAGTAGTGAGGACCCCGGGGGCACAGATACGCAGTATTTT. Translating gives CASSEDPGGTDTQYF.